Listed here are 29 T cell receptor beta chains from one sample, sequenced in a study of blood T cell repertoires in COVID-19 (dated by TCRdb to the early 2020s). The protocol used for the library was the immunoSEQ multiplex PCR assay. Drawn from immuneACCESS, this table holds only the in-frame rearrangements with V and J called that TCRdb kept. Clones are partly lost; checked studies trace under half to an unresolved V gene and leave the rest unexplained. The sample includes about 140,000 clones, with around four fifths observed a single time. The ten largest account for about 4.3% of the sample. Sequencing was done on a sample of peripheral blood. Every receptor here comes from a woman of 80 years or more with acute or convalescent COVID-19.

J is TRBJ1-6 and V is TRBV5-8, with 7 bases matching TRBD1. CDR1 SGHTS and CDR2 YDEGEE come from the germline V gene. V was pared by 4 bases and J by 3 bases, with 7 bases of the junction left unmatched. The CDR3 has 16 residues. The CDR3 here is CASSDDRAYYNSPLHF. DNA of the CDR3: TGTGCCAGCAGCGACGACAGGGCTTACTATAATTCACCCCTCCACTTT. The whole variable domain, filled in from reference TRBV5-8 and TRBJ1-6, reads EAGVTQSPTHLIKTRGQQATLRCSPISGHTSVYWYQQALGLGLQFLLWYDEGEERNRGNFPPRFSGRQFPNYSSELNVNALELEDSALYLCASSDDRAYYNSPLHFGNGTRLTVT.

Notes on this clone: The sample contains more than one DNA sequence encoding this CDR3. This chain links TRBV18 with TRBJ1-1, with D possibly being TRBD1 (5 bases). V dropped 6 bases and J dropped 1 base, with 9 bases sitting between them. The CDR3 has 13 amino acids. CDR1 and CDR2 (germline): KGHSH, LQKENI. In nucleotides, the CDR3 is TGTGCCAGCTCCCCTAGGGGGAACACTGAAGCTTTCTTT. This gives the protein CASSPRGNTEAFF.

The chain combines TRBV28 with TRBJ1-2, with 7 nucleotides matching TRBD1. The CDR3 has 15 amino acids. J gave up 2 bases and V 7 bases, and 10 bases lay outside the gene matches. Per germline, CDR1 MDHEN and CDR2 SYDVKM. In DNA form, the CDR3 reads TGTGCCAGCAACCCTAGTCGGGGACAGAACTATGGCTACACCTTC. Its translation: CASNPSRGQNYGYTF.

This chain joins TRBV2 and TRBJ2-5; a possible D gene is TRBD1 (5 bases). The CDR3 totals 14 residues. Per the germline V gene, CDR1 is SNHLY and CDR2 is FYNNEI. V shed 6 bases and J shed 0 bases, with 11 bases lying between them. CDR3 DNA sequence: TGTGCCAGCAGCCCAGGGAAGTACCAAGAGACCCAGTACTTC. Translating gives CASSPGKYQETQYF.

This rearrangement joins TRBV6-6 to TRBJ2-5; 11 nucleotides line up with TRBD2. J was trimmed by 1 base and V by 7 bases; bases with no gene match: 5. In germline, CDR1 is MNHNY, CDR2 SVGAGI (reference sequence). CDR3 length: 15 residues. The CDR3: CASTKGTSGQETQYF. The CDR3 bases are TGTGCCAGCACCAAGGGGACTAGCGGCCAAGAGACCCAGTACTTC.

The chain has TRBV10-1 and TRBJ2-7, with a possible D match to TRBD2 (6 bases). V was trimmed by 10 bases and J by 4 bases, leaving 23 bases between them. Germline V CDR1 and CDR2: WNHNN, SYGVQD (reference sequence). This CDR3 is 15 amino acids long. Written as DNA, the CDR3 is TGCGCCACCTACCCTCACGGGGGAATCATGTACGAGCAGTACTTC. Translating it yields CATYPHGGIMYEQYF.

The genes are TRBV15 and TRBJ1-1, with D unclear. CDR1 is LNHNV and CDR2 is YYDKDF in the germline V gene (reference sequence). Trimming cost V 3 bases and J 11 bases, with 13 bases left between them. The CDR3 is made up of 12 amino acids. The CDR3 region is CATSSRQTGAFF. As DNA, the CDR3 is TGTGCCACCAGCAGTAGACAAACTGGGGCTTTCTTT.

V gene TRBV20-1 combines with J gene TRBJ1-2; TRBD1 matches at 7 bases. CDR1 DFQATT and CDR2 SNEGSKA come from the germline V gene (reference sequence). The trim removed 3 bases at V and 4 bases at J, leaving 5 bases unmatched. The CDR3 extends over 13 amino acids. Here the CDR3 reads CSASTGVAYGYTF. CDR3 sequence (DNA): TGCAGTGCTAGTACAGGGGTGGCCTATGGCTACACCTTC.

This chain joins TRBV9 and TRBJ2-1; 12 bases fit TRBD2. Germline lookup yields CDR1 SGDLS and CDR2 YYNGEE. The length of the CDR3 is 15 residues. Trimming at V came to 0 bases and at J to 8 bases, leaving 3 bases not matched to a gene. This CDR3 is CASSVALAGGHEQFF. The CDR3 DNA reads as TGTGCCAGCAGCGTAGCACTAGCGGGAGGACATGAGCAGTTCTTC. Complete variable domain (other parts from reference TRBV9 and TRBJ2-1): DSGVTQTPKHLITATGQRVTLRCSPRSGDLSVYWYQQSLDQGLQFLIQYYNGEERAKGNILERFSAQQFPDLHSELNLSSLELGDSALYFCASSVALAGGHEQFFGPGTRLTVL.

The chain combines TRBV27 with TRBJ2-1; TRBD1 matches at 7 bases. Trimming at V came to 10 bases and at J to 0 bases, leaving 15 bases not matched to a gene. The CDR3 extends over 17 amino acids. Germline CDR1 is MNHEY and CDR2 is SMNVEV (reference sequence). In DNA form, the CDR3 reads TGTGCCACCGCTTCCAACAGGGGCGATAGCTCCTACAATGAGCAGTTCTTC. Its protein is CATASNRGDSSYNEQFF.

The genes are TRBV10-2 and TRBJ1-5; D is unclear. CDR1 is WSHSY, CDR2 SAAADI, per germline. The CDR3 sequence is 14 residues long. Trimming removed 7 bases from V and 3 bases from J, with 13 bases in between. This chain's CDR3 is CASNPSSTNQPQHF. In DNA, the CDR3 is TGCGCCAGCAACCCTTCTAGCACCAATCAGCCCCAGCATTTT.

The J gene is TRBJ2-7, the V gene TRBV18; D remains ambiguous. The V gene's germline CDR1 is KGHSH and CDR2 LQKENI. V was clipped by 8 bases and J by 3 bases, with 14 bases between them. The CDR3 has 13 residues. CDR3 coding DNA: TGTGCCAGCGGAAATGGCGGAAACTACGAGCAGTACTTC. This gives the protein CASGNGGNYEQYF.

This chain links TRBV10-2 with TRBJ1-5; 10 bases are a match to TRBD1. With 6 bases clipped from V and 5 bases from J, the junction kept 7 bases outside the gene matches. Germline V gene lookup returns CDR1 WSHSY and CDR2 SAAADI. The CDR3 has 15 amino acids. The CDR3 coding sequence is TGCGCCAGCAGGACAGGGGGCGGATACGATCAGCCCCAGCATTTT. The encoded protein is CASRTGGGYDQPQHF.

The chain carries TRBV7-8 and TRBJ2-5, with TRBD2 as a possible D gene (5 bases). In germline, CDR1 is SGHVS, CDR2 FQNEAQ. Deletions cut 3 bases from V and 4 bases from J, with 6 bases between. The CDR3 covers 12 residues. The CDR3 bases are TGTGCCAGCAGCTTGAGGGTAGAGACCCAGTACTTC. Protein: CASSLRVETQYF.

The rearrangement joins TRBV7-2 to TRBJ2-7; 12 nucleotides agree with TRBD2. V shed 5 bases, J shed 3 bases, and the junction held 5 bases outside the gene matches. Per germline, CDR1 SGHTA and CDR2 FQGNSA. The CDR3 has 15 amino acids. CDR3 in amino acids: CASSPLAGGYYEQYF. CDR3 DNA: TGTGCCAGCAGCCCACTAGCGGGGGGCTACTACGAGCAGTACTTC.

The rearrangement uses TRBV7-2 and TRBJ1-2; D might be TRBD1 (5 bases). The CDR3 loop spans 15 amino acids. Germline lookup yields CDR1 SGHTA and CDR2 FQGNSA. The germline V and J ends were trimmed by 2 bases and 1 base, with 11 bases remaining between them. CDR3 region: CASSLTGQVNYGYTF. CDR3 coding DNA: TGTGCCAGCAGCTTAACAGGTCAGGTTAACTATGGCTACACCTTC.

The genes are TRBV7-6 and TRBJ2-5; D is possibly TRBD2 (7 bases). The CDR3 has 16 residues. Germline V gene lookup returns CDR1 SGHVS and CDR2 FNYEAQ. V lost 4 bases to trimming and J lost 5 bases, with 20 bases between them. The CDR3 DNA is TGTGCCAGCAGCTCATGGCCGCGGGGGCGTGGGGAGACCCAGTACTTC. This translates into CASSSWPRGRGETQYF.

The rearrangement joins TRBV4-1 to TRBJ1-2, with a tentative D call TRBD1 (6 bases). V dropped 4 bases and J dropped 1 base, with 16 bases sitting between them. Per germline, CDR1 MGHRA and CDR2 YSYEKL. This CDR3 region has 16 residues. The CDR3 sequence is CASSPAGAGRNYGYTF. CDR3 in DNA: TGCGCCAGCAGCCCCGCGGGGGCAGGGCGTAACTATGGCTACACCTTC.

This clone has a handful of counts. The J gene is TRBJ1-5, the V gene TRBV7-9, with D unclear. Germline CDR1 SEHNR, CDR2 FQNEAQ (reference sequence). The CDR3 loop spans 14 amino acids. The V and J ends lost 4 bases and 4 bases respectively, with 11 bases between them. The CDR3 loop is CASSSSGANQPQHF. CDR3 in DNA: TGTGCCAGCAGCTCGTCGGGAGCTAATCAGCCCCAGCATTTT.

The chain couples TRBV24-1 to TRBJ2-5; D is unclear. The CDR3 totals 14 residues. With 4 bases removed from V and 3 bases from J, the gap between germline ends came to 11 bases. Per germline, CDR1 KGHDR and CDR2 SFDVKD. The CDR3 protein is CATSDPDGEETQYF. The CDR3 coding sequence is TGTGCCACCAGTGACCCTGACGGAGAAGAGACCCAGTACTTC.

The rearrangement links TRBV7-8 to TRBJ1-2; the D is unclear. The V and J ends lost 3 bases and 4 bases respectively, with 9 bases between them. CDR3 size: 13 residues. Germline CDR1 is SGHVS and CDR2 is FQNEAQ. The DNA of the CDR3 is TGTGCCAGCAGCTTGAGTACCCTCTATGGCTACACCTTC. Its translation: CASSLSTLYGYTF.

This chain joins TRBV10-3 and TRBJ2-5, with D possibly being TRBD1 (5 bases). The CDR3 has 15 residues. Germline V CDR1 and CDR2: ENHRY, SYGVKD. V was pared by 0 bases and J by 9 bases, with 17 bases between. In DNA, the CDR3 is TGTGCCATCAGTGAGTCCGGTACAGGAAAGGAGTCCCAGTACTTC. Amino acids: CAISESGTGKESQYF.

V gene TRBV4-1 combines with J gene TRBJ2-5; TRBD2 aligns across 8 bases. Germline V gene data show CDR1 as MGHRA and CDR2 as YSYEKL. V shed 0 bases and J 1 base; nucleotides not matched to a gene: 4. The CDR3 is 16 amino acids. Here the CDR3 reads CASSQDYAGGQETQYF. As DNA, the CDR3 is TGCGCCAGCAGCCAAGATTATGCGGGGGGCCAAGAGACCCAGTACTTC.

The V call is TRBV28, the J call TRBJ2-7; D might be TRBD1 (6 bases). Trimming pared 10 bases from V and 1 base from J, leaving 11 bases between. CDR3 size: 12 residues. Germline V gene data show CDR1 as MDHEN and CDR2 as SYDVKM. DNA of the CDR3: TGTGCCACCCACAGGGTTTCCTACGAGCAGTACTTC. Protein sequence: CATHRVSYEQYF.

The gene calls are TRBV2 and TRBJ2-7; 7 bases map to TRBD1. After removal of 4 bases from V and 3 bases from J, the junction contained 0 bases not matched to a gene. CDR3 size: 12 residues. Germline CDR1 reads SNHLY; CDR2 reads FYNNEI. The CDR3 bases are TGTGCCAGCAGTGGACAGGGCTACGAGCAGTACTTC. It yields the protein CASSGQGYEQYF.

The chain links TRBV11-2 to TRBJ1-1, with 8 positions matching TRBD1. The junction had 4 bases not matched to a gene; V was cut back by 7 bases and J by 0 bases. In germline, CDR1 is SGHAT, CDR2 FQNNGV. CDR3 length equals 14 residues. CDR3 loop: CASTLTGVNTEAFF. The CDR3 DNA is TGTGCCAGCACCCTGACAGGGGTGAACACTGAAGCTTTCTTT.

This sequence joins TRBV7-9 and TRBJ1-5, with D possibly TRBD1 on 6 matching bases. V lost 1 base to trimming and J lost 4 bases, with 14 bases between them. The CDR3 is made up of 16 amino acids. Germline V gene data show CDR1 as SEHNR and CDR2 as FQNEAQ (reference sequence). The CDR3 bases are TGTGCCAGCAGCTTAGAGGGAGGGGGTGGTAATCAGCCCCAGCATTTT. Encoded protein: CASSLEGGGGNQPQHF.

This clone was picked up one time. CDR3 loop: CASSRGKRNTEAFF. In nucleotides, the CDR3 is TGTGCCAGCAGTAGGGGTAAACGGAACACTGAAGCTTTCTTT. The chain has TRBV6-5 and TRBJ1-1; tentatively, D is TRBD1 (5 bases). This CDR3 has 14 amino acids. V was pared by 5 bases and J by 1 base, with 11 bases between. Germline V gene sequence: CDR1 MNHEY, CDR2 SVGAGI.

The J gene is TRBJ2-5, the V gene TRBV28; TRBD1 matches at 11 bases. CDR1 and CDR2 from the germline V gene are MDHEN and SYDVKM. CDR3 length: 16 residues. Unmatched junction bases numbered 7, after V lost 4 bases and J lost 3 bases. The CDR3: CASSSFRTGGKETQYF. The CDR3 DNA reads TGTGCCAGCAGTTCATTCCGGACAGGGGGCAAAGAGACCCAGTACTTC.